The TCR beta chain under discussion was sequenced for a study of somatic mutations in cytotoxic T cells in rheumatoid arthritis. CDR1 is MGHRA and CDR2 is YSYEKL in the germline V gene. The CDR3 is made up of 13 amino acids. Trimming removed 0 bases at V and 7 bases at J, with 9 bases between. Method: immunoSEQ multiplex PCR; TCRdb's copy keeps in-frame clones and lacks some. The data contain roughly 13,000 clones, around 76% of them seen just once; the ten biggest clones take up just under 30%. This clone has only a few counts. Sequencing was carried out using CD8+ T cells sorted from blood. The chain employs TRBV4-1 and TRBJ1-2; D is uncertain. This clonotype was sampled from an adult with rheumatoid arthritis. DNA of the CDR3: TGCGCCAGCAGCCAAGATGGGGTACCTGGCTACACCTTC. Its translation: CASSQDGVPGYTF.